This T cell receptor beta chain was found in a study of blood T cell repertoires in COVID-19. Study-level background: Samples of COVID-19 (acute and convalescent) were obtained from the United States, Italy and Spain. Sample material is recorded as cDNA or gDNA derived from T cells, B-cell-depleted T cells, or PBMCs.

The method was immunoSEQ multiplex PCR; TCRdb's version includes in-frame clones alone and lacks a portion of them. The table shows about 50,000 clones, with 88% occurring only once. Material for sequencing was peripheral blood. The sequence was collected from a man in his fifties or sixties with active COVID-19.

CDR3 sequence: CSVYRTNYGYTF. The DNA for the CDR3 is TGCAGCGTTTACAGGACGAACTATGGCTACACCTTC. This chain links TRBV29-1 with TRBJ1-2; D is perhaps TRBD1 (5 bases). Between the trimmed V and J ends, which lost 5 bases and 2 bases, there was a span of 9 bases. The length of the CDR3 is 12 residues. The germline V gene has CDR1 SQVTM and CDR2 ANQGSEA.